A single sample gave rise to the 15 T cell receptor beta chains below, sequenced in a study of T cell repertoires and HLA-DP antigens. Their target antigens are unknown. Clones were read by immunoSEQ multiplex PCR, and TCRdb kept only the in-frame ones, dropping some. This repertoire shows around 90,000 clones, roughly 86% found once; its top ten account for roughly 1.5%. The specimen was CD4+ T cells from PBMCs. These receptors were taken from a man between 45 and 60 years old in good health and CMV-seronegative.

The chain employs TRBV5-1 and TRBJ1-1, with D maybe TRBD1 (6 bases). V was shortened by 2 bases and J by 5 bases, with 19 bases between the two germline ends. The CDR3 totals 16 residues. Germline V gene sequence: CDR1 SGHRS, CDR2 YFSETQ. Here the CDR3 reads CASSFAGQTPSTEAFF. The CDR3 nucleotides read TGCGCCAGCAGCTTCGCGGGACAAACCCCTAGTACTGAAGCTTTCTTT.

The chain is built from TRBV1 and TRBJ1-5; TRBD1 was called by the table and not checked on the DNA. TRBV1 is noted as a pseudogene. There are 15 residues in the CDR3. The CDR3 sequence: CTSSQPGQFNQPQHF. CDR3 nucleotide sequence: TGCACCAGCAGCCAACCGGGACAGTTCAATCAGCCCCAGCATTTT.

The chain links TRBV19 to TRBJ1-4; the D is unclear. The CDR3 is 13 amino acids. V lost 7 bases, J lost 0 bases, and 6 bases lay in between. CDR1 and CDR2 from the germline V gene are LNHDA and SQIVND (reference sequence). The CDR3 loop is CASMAATNEKLFF. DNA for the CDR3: TGTGCCAGTATGGCTGCAACTAATGAAAAACTGTTTTTT.

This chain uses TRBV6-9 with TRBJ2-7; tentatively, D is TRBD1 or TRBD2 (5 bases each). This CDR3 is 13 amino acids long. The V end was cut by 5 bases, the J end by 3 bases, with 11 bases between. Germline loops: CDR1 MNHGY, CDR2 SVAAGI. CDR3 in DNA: TGTGCCAGCAGTAAACGGGACGGCTACGAGCAGTACTTC. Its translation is CASSKRDGYEQYF.

In DNA form, the CDR3 reads TGTGCCAGTACCAAGACAGGGTATTTTGAAAAACTGTTTTTT. It is translated as CASTKTGYFEKLFF. The J gene is TRBJ1-4, the V gene TRBV19, with 7 bases matching TRBD1. Germline V gene sequence: CDR1 LNHDA, CDR2 SQIVND (reference sequence). The CDR3 has 14 residues. V lost 7 bases and J lost 7; bases outside the gene matches: 9.

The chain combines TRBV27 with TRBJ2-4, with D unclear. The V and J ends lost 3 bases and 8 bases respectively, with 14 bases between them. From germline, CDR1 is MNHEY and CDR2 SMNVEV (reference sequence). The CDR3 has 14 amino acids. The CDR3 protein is CASSFKGYWDIQYF. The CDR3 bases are TGTGCCAGCAGTTTCAAAGGGTATTGGGACATTCAGTACTTC.

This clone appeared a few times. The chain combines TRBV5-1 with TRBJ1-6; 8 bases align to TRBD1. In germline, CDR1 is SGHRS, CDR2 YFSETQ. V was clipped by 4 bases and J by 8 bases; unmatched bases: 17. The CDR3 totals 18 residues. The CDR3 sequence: CASSPGQERPYEDSPLHF. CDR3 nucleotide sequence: TGCGCCAGCAGCCCGGGACAGGAGAGGCCATACGAAGATTCACCCCTCCACTTT.

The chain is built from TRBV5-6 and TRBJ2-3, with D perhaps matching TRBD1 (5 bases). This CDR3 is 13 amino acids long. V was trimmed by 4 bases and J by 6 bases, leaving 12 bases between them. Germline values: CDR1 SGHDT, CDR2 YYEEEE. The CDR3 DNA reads TGTGCCAGCAGCCCCCTCAGGGCCGATACGCAGTATTTT. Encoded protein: CASSPLRADTQYF.

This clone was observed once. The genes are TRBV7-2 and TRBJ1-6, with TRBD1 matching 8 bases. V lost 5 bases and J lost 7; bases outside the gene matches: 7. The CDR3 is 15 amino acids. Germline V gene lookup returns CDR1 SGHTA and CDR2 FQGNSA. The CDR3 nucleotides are TGTGCCAGCAGCGAAGGGACAGGTTCAAATTCACCCCTCCACTTT. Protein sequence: CASSEGTGSNSPLHF. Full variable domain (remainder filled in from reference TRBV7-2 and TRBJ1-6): GAGVSQSPSNKVTEKGKDVELRCDPISGHTALYWYRQSLGQGLEFLIYFQGNSAPDKSGLPSDRFSAERTGGSVSTLTIQRTQQEDSAVYLCASSEGTGSNSPLHFGNGTRLTVT.

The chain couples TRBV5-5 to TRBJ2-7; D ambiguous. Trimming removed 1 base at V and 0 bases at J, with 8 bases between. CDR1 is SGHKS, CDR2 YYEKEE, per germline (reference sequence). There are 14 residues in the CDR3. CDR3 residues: CASSLQASSYEQYF. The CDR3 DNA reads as TGTGCCAGCAGCTTGCAGGCCAGCTCCTACGAGCAGTACTTC. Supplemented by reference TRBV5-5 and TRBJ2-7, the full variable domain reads DAGVTQSPTHLIKTRGQQVTLRCSPISGHKSVSWYQQVLGQGPQFIFQYYEKEERGRGNFPDRFSARQFPNYSSELNVNALLLGDSALYLCASSLQASSYEQYFGPGTRLTVT.

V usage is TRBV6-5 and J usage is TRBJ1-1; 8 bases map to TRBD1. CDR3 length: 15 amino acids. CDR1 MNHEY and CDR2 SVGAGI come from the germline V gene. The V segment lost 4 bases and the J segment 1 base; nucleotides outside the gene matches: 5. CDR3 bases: TGTGCCAGCAGTTTTCAGGGGGCCCGGAACACTGAAGCTTTCTTT. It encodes CASSFQGARNTEAFF.

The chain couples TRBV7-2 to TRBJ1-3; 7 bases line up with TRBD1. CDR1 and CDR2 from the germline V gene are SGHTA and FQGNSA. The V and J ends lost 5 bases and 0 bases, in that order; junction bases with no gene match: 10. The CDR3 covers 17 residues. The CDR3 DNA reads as TGTGCCAGCAGCCCCCTCGGGAGGGGGCTCTCTGGAAACACCATATATTTT. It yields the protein CASSPLGRGLSGNTIYF.

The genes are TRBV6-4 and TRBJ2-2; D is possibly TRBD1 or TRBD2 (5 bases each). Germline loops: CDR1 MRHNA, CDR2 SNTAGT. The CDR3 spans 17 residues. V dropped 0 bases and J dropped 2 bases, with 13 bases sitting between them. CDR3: CASSDSIWGINTGELFF. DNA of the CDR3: TGTGCCAGCAGTGACTCGATTTGGGGGATTAACACCGGGGAGCTGTTTTTT.

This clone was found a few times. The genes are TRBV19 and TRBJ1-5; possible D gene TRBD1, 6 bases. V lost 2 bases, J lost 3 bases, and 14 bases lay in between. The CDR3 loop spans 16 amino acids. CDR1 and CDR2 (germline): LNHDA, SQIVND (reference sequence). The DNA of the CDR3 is TGTGCCAGTAGTATAATGGCAGGGGAAGCCAATCAGCCCCAGCATTTT. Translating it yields CASSIMAGEANQPQHF.

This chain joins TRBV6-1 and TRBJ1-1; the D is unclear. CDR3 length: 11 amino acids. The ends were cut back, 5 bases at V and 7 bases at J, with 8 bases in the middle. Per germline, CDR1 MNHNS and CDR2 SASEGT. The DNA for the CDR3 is TGTGCCAGCAGTACAAAGGGTGAAGCTTTCTTT. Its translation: CASSTKGEAFF.